The entry below gives a single T cell receptor beta chain sequence along with its context. The antigen is undetermined. This sample stems from a study of STAT5B mutations in CD4+ large granular lymphocyte leukemia. Study-wide results and limits: Without putative leukemic clones, patient CD4-sorted repertoires remained more clonal than healthy CD4+ repertoires.

Libraries were prepared by immunoSEQ multiplex PCR; TCRdb keeps only in-frame clonotypes and omits some of them. The profile covers about 38,000 clones, with 75% to 85% appearing a single time and over 1% taken by the ten largest. The ends were cut back, 4 bases at V and 5 bases at J, with 12 bases in the middle. Germline CDR1 is SEHNR and CDR2 is FQNEAQ (reference sequence). The length of the CDR3 is 14 residues. The chain employs TRBV7-9 and TRBJ1-5, with D possibly TRBD1 on 5 matching bases. The receptor comes from a human donor in good health. The sequenced sample consisted of CD4+ T cells from blood buffy coats. The CDR3 loop reads CASSSGLPDQPQHF. CDR3 nucleotides: TGTGCCAGCAGCTCGGGACTCCCCGATCAGCCCCAGCATTTT.